Below, one T cell receptor (beta chain) is given with its context. What it recognizes is unknown. The record originates from a study of post-analysis software for immune sequencing data. Unique molecular identifiers were built into the TCR beta cDNA libraries. From 1 to 10 million T cells, 400,000 to 600,000 cDNA molecules were obtained. TCRdb reprocessed the PCR reads via MiXCR and lists one record per CDR3 protein. This sample carries around 500,000 distinct CDR3 sequences, 34% of them seen once, and the ten largest clones take 4.5% to 7.5%. Overall study findings and caveats: Five TRBV segments were significantly more frequent in patients than in controls. TRBV5-6, TRBV5-1 and TRBV20-1 were among these segments. Compared against controls, patients with multiple sclerosis displayed significantly lower normalized Chao1 diversity. By F measure, strong co-clustering occurred among samples prepared in the same batch.

Germline CDR1 reads MNHEY; CDR2 reads SMNVEV (reference sequence). Trimming took 5 bases from V and 6 from J, leaving 11 bases between them. CDR3 size: 13 residues. The clonotype comes from a girl under 18 with multiple sclerosis. V is TRBV27 and J is TRBJ2-1; D not resolved. Input material: blood. The CDR3 is CASSPTNGNEQFF. CDR3 coding DNA: TGTGCCAGCAGTCCAACAAATGGCAATGAGCAGTTCTTC.